The 20 T cell receptor beta chains given below trace back to one sample, sequenced in a study of T cells in localized non-small cell lung cancer. Assay used: immunoSEQ multiplex PCR; TCRdb lists only in-frame clones, some missing. The sample lists roughly 72,000 clones, roughly nine tenths occurring once. Sample: peripheral blood, taken before any cancer treatment. All receptors come from a male donor aged 60 or older with stage III squamous cell lung carcinoma.

The V call is TRBV29-1, the J call TRBJ1-5; D is undetermined. Per the germline V gene, CDR1 is SQVTM and CDR2 is ANQGSEA. CDR3 length: 12 amino acids. Trimming took 6 bases from V and 9 from J, leaving 15 bases between them. The CDR3, as DNA: TGCAGCGTAACGGAGAGCTCAGGGCCCCAGCATTTT. As protein: CSVTESSGPQHF.

The chain joins TRBV9 to TRBJ2-3, with D maybe TRBD2 (6 bases). V was cut by 3 bases and J by 6 bases, with 8 bases left in between. Germline CDR1 and CDR2: SGDLS and YYNGEE. This CDR3 comprises 12 residues. The CDR3 coding sequence is TGTGCCAGCAGCGGGAGCGGGGATACGCAGTATTTT. Protein product: CASSGSGDTQYF. Looking up the rest from reference TRBV9 and TRBJ2-3 gives the full variable domain: DSGVTQTPKHLITATGQRVTLRCSPRSGDLSVYWYQQSLDQGLQFLIQYYNGEERAKGNILERFSAQQFPDLHSELNLSSLELGDSALYFCASSGSGDTQYFGPGTRLTVL.

The V and J genes are TRBV6-4 and TRBJ1-1, with a possible D match to TRBD1 (6 bases). Trimming took off 7 bases at V and 8 bases at J, with 17 bases between the two ends. The CDR3 totals 13 residues. The V gene's germline CDR1 is MRHNA and CDR2 SNTAGT. The CDR3 sequence: CASIEKGDKEAFF. CDR3 DNA sequence: TGTGCCAGCATCGAAAAAGGGGACAAAGAAGCTTTCTTT.

The chain combines TRBV4-2 with TRBJ2-2; TRBD1 might be the D (6 bases). Germline CDR1 LGHNA, CDR2 YNFKEQ. Between the trimmed V and J ends, which lost 4 bases and 0 bases, there was a span of 15 bases. The CDR3 consists of 17 residues. The DNA of the CDR3 is TGTGCCAGCAGCCCTCACAGGGATGGAGCGAACACCGGGGAGCTGTTTTTT. Encoded protein: CASSPHRDGANTGELFF.

This chain links TRBV9 with TRBJ1-1, with D unclear. Per germline, CDR1 SGDLS and CDR2 YYNGEE. The CDR3 is 15 residues long. Trimming cost V 2 bases and J 0 bases, with 11 bases left between them. CDR3 in DNA: TGTGCCAGCAGCGTCAGAGAGAACATGAACACTGAAGCTTTCTTT. The encoded protein is CASSVRENMNTEAFF.

The chain has TRBV7-2 and TRBJ1-5; possible D gene TRBD1, 5 bases. This CDR3 spans 15 amino acids. The germline CDR1 and CDR2 sequences are SGHTA and FQGNSA. Trimming pared 5 bases from V and 5 bases from J, leaving 16 bases between. This CDR3 is CASSADTRRDQPQHF. CDR3 nucleotides: TGTGCCAGCAGCGCGGACACCAGAAGAGATCAGCCCCAGCATTTT. The full variable domain, with the rest looked up from reference TRBV7-2 and TRBJ1-5, is GAGVSQSPSNKVTEKGKDVELRCDPISGHTALYWYRQSLGQGLEFLIYFQGNSAPDKSGLPSDRFSAERTGGSVSTLTIQRTQQEDSAVYLCASSADTRRDQPQHFGDGTRLSIL.

The V and J genes are TRBV6-4 and TRBJ1-3, with D unclear. V shed 6 bases and J shed 0 bases, with 9 bases lying between them. Germline V gene lookup returns CDR1 MRHNA and CDR2 SNTAGT. This CDR3 spans 14 amino acids. The CDR3 loop reads CASSPGPSGNTIYF. CDR3 nucleotide sequence: TGTGCCAGCAGCCCCGGGCCCTCTGGAAACACCATATATTTT.

This chain uses TRBV7-2 with TRBJ2-3, with 10 bases lining up with TRBD1. The CDR3 sequence is 15 residues long. CDR1 SGHTA and CDR2 FQGNSA come from the germline V gene. With V trimmed by 5 bases and J by 0 bases, 2 bases remained unmatched. The DNA for the CDR3 is TGTGCCAGCAGCCCGGGACAGGGGAGCACAGATACGCAGTATTTT. This sequence encodes CASSPGQGSTDTQYF.

The chain has TRBV6-5 and TRBJ1-3, with D uncertain. The CDR3 sequence is 13 residues long. Germline values: CDR1 MNHEY, CDR2 SVGAGI. The V end was cut by 6 bases, the J end by 2 bases, with 8 bases between. CDR3 sequence (DNA): TGTGCCAGCAGACTCGTTGCTGGAAACACCATATATTTT. Protein product: CASRLVAGNTIYF.

This chain links TRBV19 with TRBJ2-3; TRBD1 is a possible D gene (5 bases). V lost 1 base and J 5 bases, leaving 13 bases between the germline ends. Germline-derived CDR1 and CDR2 are LNHDA and SQIVND (reference sequence). CDR3 length: 15 residues. CDR3 coding DNA: TGTGCCAGTAGTATAGCCAGGGTTGGGGTAGATACGCAGTATTTT. This sequence encodes CASSIARVGVDTQYF.

This rearrangement joins TRBV10-3 to TRBJ2-3; 7 nucleotides line up with TRBD1. This CDR3 contains 14 residues. V shed 5 bases, J shed 2 bases, and the junction held 4 bases outside the gene matches. Germline CDR1 is ENHRY and CDR2 is SYGVKD. The CDR3 loop reads CAISLDRTTDTQYF. CDR3 sequence (DNA): TGTGCCATCAGTTTGGACAGGACCACAGATACGCAGTATTTT.

The rearrangement joins TRBV9 to TRBJ2-1; perhaps TRBD2 as D (6 bases). V lost 4 bases to trimming and J lost 5 bases, with 19 bases between them. Per the germline V gene, CDR1 is SGDLS and CDR2 is YYNGEE. There are 16 residues in the CDR3. CDR3 in DNA: TGTGCCAGCAGCACACTACTAGCCTCGACTAACAATGAGCAGTTCTTC. This sequence encodes CASSTLLASTNNEQFF.

This chain uses TRBV4-1 with TRBJ1-2; D not certain. The germline gives CDR1 MGHRA, CDR2 YSYEKL. CDR3 length: 14 amino acids. Trimming removed 1 base at V and 7 bases at J, with 13 bases between. The CDR3 region has the DNA TGCGCCAGCAGCCAAGGTGGTCCGCGTCGTGGCTACACCTTC. Protein product: CASSQGGPRRGYTF.

This clone was counted a single time. J is TRBJ1-5 and V is TRBV6-6; maybe TRBD1 (6 bases). Trimming took off 2 bases at V and 7 bases at J, with 12 bases between the two ends. This CDR3 comprises 14 residues. Germline V gene sequence: CDR1 MNHNY, CDR2 SVGAGI (reference sequence). In nucleotides, the CDR3 is TGTGCCAGCAGTTACCTCCAGGGGAACCAGCCCCAGCATTTT. Amino acids: CASSYLQGNQPQHF.

This CDR3 reads CASSRAGRGGGTEAFF. The CDR3 DNA is TGTGCCAGCAGCCGCGCAGGCAGGGGGGGAGGCACTGAAGCTTTCTTT. This chain joins TRBV7-9 and TRBJ1-1; 7 bases align to TRBD1. The germline CDR1 and CDR2 sequences are SEHNR and FQNEAQ (reference sequence). Germline trimming cut 5 bases from V and 4 bases from J; bases unmatched to any gene: 13. This CDR3 has 16 residues.

The chain joins TRBV5-5 to TRBJ2-5, with D uncertain. Germline V gene lookup returns CDR1 SGHKS and CDR2 YYEKEE (reference sequence). The CDR3 spans 14 residues. The V gene lost 4 bases and the J gene lost 5 bases, with 15 bases spanning the gap. The CDR3, as DNA: TGTGCCAGCAGCAAGAGTGCAGGTCGGGAGACCCAGTACTTC. This codes for CASSKSAGRETQYF. Filled out from reference TRBV5-5 and TRBJ2-5, the complete variable domain reads DAGVTQSPTHLIKTRGQQVTLRCSPISGHKSVSWYQQVLGQGPQFIFQYYEKEERGRGNFPDRFSARQFPNYSSELNVNALLLGDSALYLCASSKSAGRETQYFGPGTRLLVL.

This chain uses TRBV6-5 with TRBJ1-1, with TRBD1 as a possible D gene (5 bases). Trimming removed 5 bases from V and 6 bases from J, with 19 bases in between. The CDR3 totals 15 residues. Germline V lookup: CDR1 MNHEY, CDR2 SVGAGI. The CDR3 region has the DNA TGTGCCAGCAGTCGTACGGGACCCCAAGGGGCTGAAGCTTTCTTT. Its protein product is CASSRTGPQGAEAFF.

The chain has TRBV9 and TRBJ2-2; 8 bases line up with TRBD2. This CDR3 is built from 14 residues. J gave up 0 bases and V 5 bases, and 0 bases lay outside the gene matches. CDR1 is SGDLS and CDR2 is YYNGEE in the germline V gene. The CDR3 is CASRTSANTGELFF. CDR3 nucleotide sequence: TGTGCCAGCAGGACTAGCGCGAACACCGGGGAGCTGTTTTTT.

The V call is TRBV28, the J call TRBJ1-5; D not certain. Germline lookup yields CDR1 MDHEN and CDR2 SYDVKM. This CDR3 has 15 amino acids. With 3 bases removed from V and 0 bases from J, the gap between germline ends came to 9 bases. CDR3 DNA sequence: TGTGCCAGCAGTTTTAGCACTAATAGCAATCAGCCCCAGCATTTT. Encoded protein: CASSFSTNSNQPQHF.

This clone was observed a single time. The chain recombines TRBV6-5 with TRBJ1-6; D not resolved. The CDR3 has 12 amino acids. The germline gives CDR1 MNHEY, CDR2 SVGAGI. The ends were cut back, 2 bases at V and 12 bases at J, with 8 bases in the middle. This CDR3 is CASSYGVLPLHF. The DNA of the CDR3 is TGTGCCAGCAGTTACGGGGTGCTACCCCTCCACTTT.